This T cell receptor (beta chain) was identified in a study of cytomegalovirus exposure and HLA in healthy donors. A multiplex PCR was run with 60 Vbeta primers and 13 Jbeta primers. The authors' processing: About 11 million shared chains were among the approximately 76 million unique TCR beta chains that a later analysis counted. Generated by immunoSEQ multiplex PCR, the TCRdb table keeps only in-frame clones and is missing some. V and J calls and clone size are given by that table; D and trimming were obtained from the DNA. The sample has some 120,000 clones, roughly 78% seen once. The CDR3 runs 15 residues. Per germline, CDR1 SGDLS and CDR2 YYNGEE. V dropped 2 bases and J dropped 8 bases, with 17 bases sitting between them.

The sample comprised PBMCs. The chain uses TRBV9 and TRBJ1-3; D may be TRBD1 (6 bases). The TCR sequence derives from a man aged 25 to 40 in good health and CMV-seropositive. Here the CDR3 reads CASSVPGQPVDTIYF. CDR3 bases: TGTGCCAGCAGCGTTCCGGGACAACCTGTAGACACCATATATTTT.